What follows are 30 T cell receptor beta chains derived from one specimen sequenced in a study of cytomegalovirus exposure and HLA in healthy donors. Use of 60 Vbeta and 13 Jbeta primers characterized the PCR. The protocol was immunoSEQ multiplex PCR, while the TCRdb copy is restricted to in-frame clones and leaves out a portion. The sample consists of 110,000 or so clones, 67% of them appearing once. The sample was PBMCs. The receptor set was obtained from a man younger than 35 in good health and CMV-seropositive.

V usage is TRBV6-4 and J usage is TRBJ2-3, with D maybe TRBD2 (7 bases). Looked up from germline, CDR1 is MRHNA and CDR2 is SNTAGT. The CDR3 is 15 residues long. Trimming left V 10 bases short and J 0 bases short, with 17 bases between. The CDR3 coding sequence is TGTGCCACCCAGCACGGGGGGCTTAGCACAGATACGCAGTATTTT. This codes for CATQHGGLSTDTQYF.

This clone was seen a few times. This chain joins TRBV6-1 and TRBJ2-7, with 9 bases lining up with TRBD1. CDR1 is MNHNS and CDR2 is SASEGT in the germline V gene. The CDR3 has 15 residues. Germline trimming cut 7 bases from V and 3 bases from J; bases unmatched to any gene: 10. The CDR3 is CASTPPGQGFYEQYF. CDR3 DNA sequence: TGTGCCAGCACCCCGCCGGGACAGGGATTCTACGAGCAGTACTTC.

This clone was seen a single time. This rearrangement joins TRBV7-9 to TRBJ1-1; D is possibly TRBD1 (5 bases). The CDR3 totals 13 residues. Trimming pared 8 bases from V and 1 base from J, leaving 11 bases between. Germline CDR1 SEHNR, CDR2 FQNEAQ (reference sequence). The CDR3: CASARGGNTEAFF. In DNA form, the CDR3 reads TGTGCCAGCGCGCGGGGGGGGAACACTGAAGCTTTCTTT.

Only one count was recorded for this clone. The chain recombines TRBV7-2 with TRBJ2-2, with TRBD2 matching 12 bases. The V segment lost 2 bases and the J segment 6 bases; nucleotides outside the gene matches: 7. The CDR3 covers 17 residues. The V gene's germline CDR1 is SGHTA and CDR2 FQGNSA. CDR3 protein: CASSLKASGGAAGELFF. The CDR3 nucleotides are TGTGCCAGCAGCTTAAAGGCTAGCGGGGGGGCGGCCGGGGAGCTGTTTTTT. Using reference TRBV7-2 and TRBJ2-2 for the parts outside the CDR3, the full variable domain is GAGVSQSPSNKVTEKGKDVELRCDPISGHTALYWYRQSLGQGLEFLIYFQGNSAPDKSGLPSDRFSAERTGGSVSTLTIQRTQQEDSAVYLCASSLKASGGAAGELFFGEGSRLTVL.

The chain joins TRBV9 to TRBJ1-4; D possibly corresponds to TRBD1 (5 bases). CDR1 is SGDLS and CDR2 is YYNGEE in the germline V gene. Between the trimmed V and J ends, which lost 3 bases and 6 bases, there was a span of 18 bases. The CDR3 extends over 16 amino acids. The CDR3 loop is CASSALPGRSYEKLFF. The DNA for the CDR3 is TGTGCCAGCAGCGCGCTCCCAGGGCGCTCTTATGAAAAACTGTTTTTT.

The V gene is TRBV18, the J gene TRBJ2-5; tentative D call: TRBD2 (5 bases). With 6 bases removed from V and 5 bases from J, the gap between germline ends came to 16 bases. The CDR3 has 14 residues. Germline CDR1 is KGHSH and CDR2 is LQKENI. The CDR3 DNA is TGTGCCAGCTCTCCCGTCGGGGTAGGGGAGACCCAGTACTTC. It codes for CASSPVGVGETQYF.

This sequence joins TRBV6-1 and TRBJ1-5; D is perhaps TRBD1 (6 bases). The germline gives CDR1 MNHNS, CDR2 SASEGT. V lost 5 bases and J 1 base, leaving 12 bases between the germline ends. The CDR3 is 15 residues long. As DNA, the CDR3 is TGTGCCAGCAGTCTACAGGGTAAGAGCAATCAGCCCCAGCATTTT. Encoded protein: CASSLQGKSNQPQHF.

V usage is TRBV2 and J usage is TRBJ1-5, with D maybe TRBD1 (5 bases). Germline V gives CDR1 SNHLY, CDR2 FYNNEI. V lost 8 bases, J lost 6 bases, and 14 bases lay in between. This CDR3 has 13 amino acids. CDR3 in amino acids: CASGPQGGQPQHF. The CDR3 coding sequence is TGTGCCAGCGGCCCCCAGGGTGGTCAGCCCCAGCATTTT. The full variable domain, with the rest looked up from reference TRBV2 and TRBJ1-5, is EPEVTQTPSHQVTQMGQEVILRCVPISNHLYFYWYRQILGQKVEFLVSFYNNEISEKSEIFDDQFSVERPDGSNFTLKIRSTKLEDSAMYFCASGPQGGQPQHFGDGTRLSIL.

This chain links TRBV7-9 with TRBJ2-7, with D perhaps TRBD1 (5 bases). V was pared by 4 bases and J by 0 bases, with 10 bases between. Germline V gives CDR1 SEHNR, CDR2 FQNEAQ (reference sequence). The CDR3 runs to 14 residues. CDR3 sequence: CASSSGHASYEQYF. The CDR3 DNA sequence: TGTGCCAGCAGCTCAGGACACGCCTCCTACGAGCAGTACTTC.

In its sample, this clone was seen a few times. The chain links TRBV6-6 to TRBJ1-2, with D perhaps matching TRBD1 (6 bases). The germline V gene encodes CDR1 MNHNY and CDR2 SVGAGI (reference sequence). The CDR3 runs 12 residues. Trimming pared 6 bases from V and 8 bases from J, leaving 13 bases between. The CDR3 DNA follows: TGTGCCAGCAGAACAGGGTTTGGGGGCTACACCTTC. It yields the protein CASRTGFGGYTF.

The chain joins TRBV11-3 to TRBJ2-7; a possible D gene is TRBD1 (6 bases). V gave up 8 bases and J gave up 5 bases, with 16 bases separating them. The CDR3 loop spans 13 amino acids. Germline CDR1 reads SGHNT; CDR2 reads YENEEA. The CDR3 reads CASSGPRGNEQYF. Here the CDR3 DNA reads TGTGCCAGCTCAGGTCCCAGGGGCAACGAGCAGTACTTC.

The sample holds a few counts of this clone. The chain links TRBV6-1 to TRBJ2-1; a possible D gene is TRBD2 (5 bases). The CDR3 contains 11 residues. Trimming left V 6 bases short and J 6 bases short, with 6 bases between. CDR1 is MNHNS, CDR2 SASEGT, per germline. In DNA form, the CDR3 reads TGTGCCAGCAGGGACTTCAATGAGCAGTTCTTC. The encoded protein is CASRDFNEQFF.

This chain links TRBV7-2 with TRBJ2-6; unclear D gene. Per the germline V gene, CDR1 is SGHTA and CDR2 is FQGNSA. The CDR3 length is 15 residues. V was clipped by 2 bases and J by 6 bases, with 11 bases between them. CDR3 sequence: CASSLRTVSANVLTF. DNA of the CDR3: TGTGCCAGCAGCTTACGAACTGTTTCGGCCAACGTCCTGACTTTC.

This clone was recorded once. The gene calls are TRBV5-8 and TRBJ2-4; 9 bases line up with TRBD1. Trimming cost V 6 bases and J 1 base; bases outside gene matches: 5. This CDR3 has 15 residues. Germline lookup yields CDR1 SGHTS and CDR2 YDEGEE. The CDR3 is CASNTGGIAKNIQYF. CDR3 nucleotide sequence: TGTGCCAGCAACACAGGGGGCATCGCCAAAAACATTCAGTACTTC.

The V call is TRBV27, the J call TRBJ1-5, with D possibly TRBD1 on 5 matching bases. Germline lookup yields CDR1 MNHEY and CDR2 SMNVEV (reference sequence). The CDR3 is made up of 13 amino acids. V lost 6 bases to trimming and J lost 6 bases, with 12 bases between them. The CDR3 is CASRGTGGQPQHF. Written as DNA, the CDR3 is TGTGCCAGCAGAGGGACCGGGGGTCAGCCCCAGCATTTT.

The genes are TRBV4-2 and TRBJ1-3; 8 nucleotides agree with TRBD1. V dropped 5 bases and J dropped 7; count of bases not matched to a gene: 7. This CDR3 spans 14 amino acids. CDR1 and CDR2 from the germline V gene are LGHNA and YNFKEQ. The CDR3 DNA is TGTGCCAGCAGCTCGACAGGGGATACTAACACCATATATTTT. Its protein product is CASSSTGDTNTIYF.

This clone has a handful of counts. The chain links TRBV27 to TRBJ2-1, with D perhaps matching TRBD2 (6 bases). CDR1 and CDR2 (germline): MNHEY, SMNVEV (reference sequence). The CDR3 has 12 amino acids. V dropped 7 bases and J dropped 7 bases, with 11 bases sitting between them. The chain's CDR3 is CASTTEGNEQFF. DNA of the CDR3: TGTGCCAGCACCACGGAGGGGAATGAGCAGTTCTTC.

With respect to this clone: Other DNA sequences in this sample translate to the same CDR3. This chain links TRBV1 with TRBJ2-7; TRBD2 was called by the table and not checked on the DNA. TRBV1 counts as a pseudogene. The CDR3 totals 16 residues. The CDR3 coding sequence is TGCACCAGCAGACATAGGACTAGCGGGGACCCGGGAGCGCAGTACGTC. Translation: CTSRHRTSGDPGAQYV.

The table lists this clone with a few counts. This chain links TRBV4-2 with TRBJ2-3; 7 bases align to TRBD2. The V gene end was trimmed by 0 bases and the J gene end by 2 bases; junction bases not matched to a gene: 2. The CDR3 has 15 residues. Germline CDR1 LGHNA, CDR2 YNFKEQ. CDR3 DNA sequence: TGTGCCAGCAGCCAAGATCGGGGGGACACAGATACGCAGTATTTT. Protein sequence: CASSQDRGDTDTQYF.

The V call is TRBV11-2, the J call TRBJ2-1, with 7 bases lining up with TRBD1. Germline-derived CDR1 and CDR2 are SGHAT and FQNNGV. J was trimmed by 4 bases and V by 0 bases; bases with no gene match: 6. This CDR3 comprises 16 residues. The CDR3 sequence is CASSLDGTVRYNEQFF. The CDR3 region has the DNA TGTGCCAGCAGCTTAGATGGGACAGTACGTTACAATGAGCAGTTCTTC.

This clone was seen only a few times. The rearrangement uses TRBV5-1 and TRBJ2-2; 8 bases map to TRBD1. The CDR3 has 17 residues. V lost 0 bases and J lost 6; bases outside the gene matches: 10. Germline CDR1 SGHRS, CDR2 YFSETQ. The CDR3 bases are TGCGCCAGCAGCTTGGTGCCCACCGGACAGGGCGCCGGGGAGCTGTTTTTT. Translating gives CASSLVPTGQGAGELFF.

The sample holds a few counts of this clone. In nucleotides, the CDR3 is TGTGCCAGCAGTGACCAGCGGGGGGGCCTAGATACGCAGTATTTT. Amino acid sequence: CASSDQRGGLDTQYF. The chain carries TRBV6-4 and TRBJ2-3, with TRBD2 identical over 10 bases. The germline CDR1 and CDR2 sequences are MRHNA and SNTAGT. V was clipped by 2 bases and J by 5 bases; unmatched bases: 4. CDR3 length: 15 amino acids.

V usage is TRBV2 and J usage is TRBJ2-1; 8 bases line up with TRBD1. Germline V gives CDR1 SNHLY, CDR2 FYNNEI. The junction had 8 bases not matched to a gene; V was cut back by 6 bases and J by 1 base. The CDR3 contains 16 residues. The CDR3 is CASSGQGMGSYNEQFF. The CDR3, as DNA: TGTGCCAGCAGCGGACAGGGAATGGGATCCTACAATGAGCAGTTCTTC. The whole variable domain, filled in from reference TRBV2 and TRBJ2-1, reads EPEVTQTPSHQVTQMGQEVILRCVPISNHLYFYWYRQILGQKVEFLVSFYNNEISEKSEIFDDQFSVERPDGSNFTLKIRSTKLEDSAMYFCASSGQGMGSYNEQFFGPGTRLTVL.

The chain links TRBV30 to TRBJ1-4; D ambiguous. V lost 3 bases to trimming and J lost 7 bases, with 15 bases between them. This CDR3 is built from 14 residues. Germline V gives CDR1 GTSNPN, CDR2 SVGIG (reference sequence). CDR3 coding DNA: TGTGCCTGGAGGTTTTCTGTAACAAGTGAAAAACTGTTTTTT. Translating gives CAWRFSVTSEKLFF.

V is TRBV6-6 and J is TRBJ1-4; D is unresolved. V lost 0 bases, J lost 6 bases, and 11 bases lay in between. Germline loops: CDR1 MNHNY, CDR2 SVGAGI (reference sequence). The length of the CDR3 is 15 residues. CDR3 nucleotide sequence: TGTGCCAGCAGTTACTCGAACCGGGATTATGAAAAACTGTTTTTT. Translated: CASSYSNRDYEKLFF.

The gene calls are TRBV6-5 and TRBJ1-5; D not resolved. The CDR3 runs to 14 residues. V was clipped by 6 bases and J by 6 bases, with 15 bases between them. CDR1 is MNHEY, CDR2 SVGAGI, per germline. The CDR3 DNA reads as TGTGCCAGCAGCCGAGACTCGCTTGGTCAGCCCCAGCATTTT. Amino acid sequence: CASSRDSLGQPQHF.

The chain uses TRBV7-9 and TRBJ2-3; 7 nucleotides agree with TRBD2. Germline CDR1 reads SEHNR; CDR2 reads FQNEAQ (reference sequence). The V segment lost 5 bases and the J segment 0 bases; nucleotides outside the gene matches: 17. The CDR3 consists of 19 residues. The CDR3 protein is CASSPLVGRRGSSTDTQYF. CDR3 bases: TGTGCCAGCAGCCCGCTGGTTGGGCGGCGGGGGTCTAGCACAGATACGCAGTATTTT.

The V gene is TRBV5-5, the J gene TRBJ1-1; unclear D gene. Germline CDR1 is SGHKS and CDR2 is YYEKEE (reference sequence). V dropped 0 bases and J dropped 4 bases, with 10 bases sitting between them. The CDR3 is made up of 14 amino acids. The CDR3 reads CASSLVSDFTEAFF. The CDR3 DNA sequence: TGTGCCAGCAGCTTGGTTTCAGATTTCACTGAAGCTTTCTTT.

This clone was observed once. The V call is TRBV7-3, the J call TRBJ2-4; 7 positions match TRBD1. The germline CDR1 and CDR2 sequences are SGHTA and FQGTGA. This CDR3 has 16 amino acids. V was clipped by 6 bases and J by 5 bases; unmatched bases: 13. In DNA, the CDR3 is TGTGCCAGCAGGACAAGACAGGGCGATAGAGAAAACATTCAGTACTTC. Its protein product is CASRTRQGDRENIQYF.

Comment on this clone: The junction shows a germline mismatch at one end, possibly a read error. This sample includes further DNA sequences coding for the same CDR3. The chain carries TRBV7-2 and TRBJ2-7; TRBD1 matches at 8 bases. There are 17 residues in the CDR3. Germline values: CDR1 SGHTA, CDR2 FQGNSA. The CDR3 loop reads CASSSYPTGALSYEQYF. The CDR3 DNA is TGTGCCAGCAGCTCATACCCGACAGGGGCCCTGAGCTACGAGCAGTACTTT.